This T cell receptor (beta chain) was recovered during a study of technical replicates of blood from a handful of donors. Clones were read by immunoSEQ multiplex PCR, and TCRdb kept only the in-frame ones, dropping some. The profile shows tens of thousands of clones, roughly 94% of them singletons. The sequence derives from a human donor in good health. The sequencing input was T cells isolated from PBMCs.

The CDR3 loop is CASGLGTSGDEQYF. The CDR3 DNA sequence: TGTGCTAGTGGTTTGGGGACTAGCGGCGACGAGCAGTACTTC. V gene TRBV12-5 combines with J gene TRBJ2-7, with TRBD2 matching 10 bases. V gave up 1 base and J gave up 5 bases; unmatched junction bases: 2. CDR1 LGHNT and CDR2 FRNRAP come from the germline V gene. The CDR3 has 14 residues.